This entry features one T cell receptor (beta chain) sequence. No antigen is known for it. This specimen comes from a study of OX40 agonist ivuxolimab in advanced cancers. Some clones are missing from TCRdb's copy, which holds only in-frame ones; the method was immunoSEQ multiplex PCR. The sample holds 75,000 to 90,000 clones, approximately 90% seen once. Study-level findings and limits: Clonal expansion was seen in CD4+ and CD8+ blood T cells by week 6 at 0.1 to 3.0 mg/kg.

Material: CD4+ or CD8+ T cells sorted from blood, obtained in a trial of the OX40 agonist ivuxolimab. This TCR was sampled from an adult with an advanced solid tumor such as melanoma, head and neck, liver or kidney cancer.

The CDR3 sequence: CASSPRLGGHEQYF. In DNA form, the CDR3 reads TGTGCCAGCAGCCCCCGCCTCGGGGGCCACGAGCAGTACTTC. The J gene is TRBJ2-7, the V gene TRBV7-2; D is possibly TRBD1 or TRBD2 (6 bases each). This CDR3 has 14 amino acids. Germline V gene lookup returns CDR1 SGHTA and CDR2 FQGNSA. The V end lost 5 bases, the J end lost 5 bases, and 16 bases lay between the germline ends.